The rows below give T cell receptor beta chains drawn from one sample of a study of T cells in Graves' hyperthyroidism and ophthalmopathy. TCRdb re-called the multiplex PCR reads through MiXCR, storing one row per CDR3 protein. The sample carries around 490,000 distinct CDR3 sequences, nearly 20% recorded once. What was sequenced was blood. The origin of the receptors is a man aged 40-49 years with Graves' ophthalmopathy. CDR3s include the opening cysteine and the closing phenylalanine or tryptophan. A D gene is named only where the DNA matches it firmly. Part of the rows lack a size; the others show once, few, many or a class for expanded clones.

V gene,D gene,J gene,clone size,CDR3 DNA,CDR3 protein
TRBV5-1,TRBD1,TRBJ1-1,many,TGCGCCAGCACCCCCGGGACAGCCAACACTGAAGCTTTCTTT,CASTPGTANTEAFF
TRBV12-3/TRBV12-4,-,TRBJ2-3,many,TGTGCCAGCAGTTTCACGGACAGAGCCACAGATACGCAGTATTTT,CASSFTDRATDTQYF
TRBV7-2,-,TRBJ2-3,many,TGTGCCAGCAGCTTACCTGGGGCTGACACAGATACGCAGTATTTT,CASSLPGADTDTQYF
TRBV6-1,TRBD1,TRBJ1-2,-,TGTGCCAGCAGTGATCATACGCCGGGACAGGGCTATGGCTACACCTTC,CASSDHTPGQGYGYTF
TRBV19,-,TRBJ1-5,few,TGTGCCATTAAGGGGCATCGGGATCAGCCCCAGCATTTT,CAIKGHRDQPQHF
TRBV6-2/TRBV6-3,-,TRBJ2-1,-,TGTGCCAGCAGTTCCAGGGGTGGTGAGCAGTTCTTC,CASSSRGGEQFF
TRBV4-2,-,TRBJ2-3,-,TGTGCCAGCAGCAAAGAACGGATGGCTAGCACAGATACGCAGTATTTT,CASSKERMASTDTQYF
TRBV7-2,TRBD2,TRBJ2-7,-,TGTGCCAGCAGCTTAGGGCAGGGGGGGGAGACTAGCGGGAGGCCACGTACCTACGAGCAGTACTTC,CASSLGQGGETSGRPRTYEQYF
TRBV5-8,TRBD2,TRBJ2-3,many,TGTGCCAGCAGCCGATCGGCGTCAGCTAGCGGGGGAGATACGCAGTATTTT,CASSRSASASGGDTQYF
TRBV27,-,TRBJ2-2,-,TGTGCCAGCACCCGATGGGCCGCGGGGCTCTGGACCGGGGAGCTGTTTTTT,CASTRWAAGLWTGELFF
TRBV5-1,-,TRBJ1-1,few,TGCGCCAGCAGGTTGGGGCCAATCACTGAAGCTTTCTTT,CASRLGPITEAFF
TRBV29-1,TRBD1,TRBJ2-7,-,TGCAGCGCTCGGTCAACAGGGGCTGCTCGGGAGTACTTC,CSARSTGAAREYF
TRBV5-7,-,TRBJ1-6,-,TGTGCCAGCAGCTTTGATTGGGACCTTAATTCACCCCTCCACTTT,CASSFDWDLNSPLHF
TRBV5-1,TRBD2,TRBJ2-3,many,TGCGCCAGCAGCTTGGAGGGGCAGCGGGGGGATACGCAGTATTTT,CASSLEGQRGDTQYF
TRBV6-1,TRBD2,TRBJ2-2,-,TGTGCCACCCGGGAGGGTGCCGGCACCGGGGAGCTGTTTTTT,CATREGAGTGELFF